These 21 T cell receptor beta chains were all obtained from the same sample, sequenced in a study of T cells in narcolepsy. Measured with immunoSEQ multiplex PCR; TCRdb has only the in-frame clones, and not every one. Among 15,000 to 20,000 clones listed, approximately 84% were seen once. The source material was memory (CD45RA-) CD4+ T cells from blood. These receptors came from a human donor in good health.

V and J are TRBV29-1 and TRBJ2-1; D possibly matches TRBD1 or TRBD2 (7 bases each). The CDR3 covers 14 residues. Germline lookup yields CDR1 SQVTM and CDR2 ANQGSEA. Deletions cut 7 bases from V and 0 bases from J, with 13 bases between. CDR3 in amino acids: CSAQGGISYNEQFF. The CDR3 DNA sequence: TGCAGCGCCCAGGGGGGGATCTCCTACAATGAGCAGTTCTTC.

The J gene is TRBJ2-5, the V gene TRBV7-9, with TRBD2 matching over 9 bases. This CDR3 has 15 residues. CDR1 and CDR2 from the germline V gene are SEHNR and FQNEAQ (reference sequence). V lost 1 base and J lost 4; bases outside the gene matches: 4. The CDR3 coding sequence is TGTGCCAGCAGCTTAGTGGGACTAGCAGGAGAGACCCAGTACTTC. It encodes CASSLVGLAGETQYF.

V usage is TRBV7-2 and J usage is TRBJ2-1, with TRBD2 matching 7 bases. The V gene's germline CDR1 is SGHTA and CDR2 FQGNSA. V lost 0 bases, J lost 7 bases, and 3 bases stayed unmatched. The CDR3 is 14 amino acids. CDR3 residues: CASSLAASGNEQFF. CDR3 bases: TGTGCCAGCAGCTTAGCGGCTAGCGGTAATGAGCAGTTCTTC.

This clone has just one count. V is TRBV7-6 and J is TRBJ1-3; D is ambiguous. Per the germline V gene, CDR1 is SGHVS and CDR2 is FNYEAQ. The V and J ends lost 1 base and 10 bases respectively, with 8 bases between them. This CDR3 spans 12 amino acids. The CDR3 loop is CASSLGGGTIYF. The CDR3, as DNA: TGTGCCAGCAGCTTAGGGGGAGGGACCATATATTTT.

Here the CDR3 DNA reads TGTGCCAGCAGAAGCGACAGATCCTCCAATCAGCCCCAGCATTTT. This codes for CASRSDRSSNQPQHF. The chain carries TRBV27 and TRBJ1-5, with a tentative D call TRBD1 (5 bases). The V and J ends lost 6 bases and 3 bases respectively, with 15 bases between them. This CDR3 spans 15 amino acids. From germline, CDR1 is MNHEY and CDR2 SMNVEV (reference sequence).

Regarding this clone: At one boundary the junction diverges from the germline segment, which might be a read error. The gene calls are TRBV7-7 and TRBJ2-5; 8 nucleotides align to TRBD2. This CDR3 spans 13 amino acids. The germline V gene has CDR1 SSHAT and CDR2 FNYEAQ (reference sequence). This CDR3 is CASSLTSGETQYF. The CDR3 nucleotides read TGTGCTAGCAGCCTCACTAGCGGAGAGACCCAGTACTTC.

J is TRBJ2-3 and V is TRBV7-2; the D is unclear. V dropped 1 base and J dropped 2 bases, with 10 bases sitting between them. The germline gives CDR1 SGHTA, CDR2 FQGNSA. This CDR3 spans 15 amino acids. The DNA for the CDR3 is TGTGCCAGCAGCTTAGTTGGTACCACCACAGATACGCAGTATTTT. This sequence encodes CASSLVGTTTDTQYF.

V usage is TRBV5-6 and J usage is TRBJ1-2, with no clear D. Trimming took off 0 bases at V and 4 bases at J, with 10 bases between the two ends. The CDR3 is made up of 14 amino acids. Germline assignment: CDR1 SGHDT and CDR2 YYEEEE. As DNA, the CDR3 is TGTGCCAGCAGCTTGGCCGGAAGATTCTATGGCTACACCTTC. Protein: CASSLAGRFYGYTF.

This clone showed up just a few times. The chain employs TRBV2 and TRBJ2-7; the D gene could be TRBD1 or TRBD2 (5 bases each). Looked up from germline, CDR1 is SNHLY and CDR2 is FYNNEI. The V gene lost 4 bases and the J gene lost 3 bases, with 7 bases spanning the gap. CDR3 length equals 12 residues. The CDR3 loop reads CASSVGVYEQYF. The CDR3, as DNA: TGTGCCAGCAGTGTGGGGGTCTACGAGCAGTACTTC.

V gene TRBV6-5 combines with J gene TRBJ1-1; TRBD1 agrees at 8 bases. Trimming at V came to 7 bases and at J to 0 bases, leaving 7 bases not matched to a gene. The CDR3 spans 15 residues. Germline V CDR1 and CDR2: MNHEY, SVGAGI. The CDR3 nucleotides are TGTGCCAGCACTCCTTGGACAGGGCTGAACACTGAAGCTTTCTTT. Its translation is CASTPWTGLNTEAFF.

V usage is TRBV7-2 and J usage is TRBJ1-5; unclear D gene. The CDR3 consists of 13 residues. Germline V gene data show CDR1 as SGHTA and CDR2 as FQGNSA. With 1 base removed from V and 4 bases from J, the gap between germline ends came to 5 bases. The CDR3 DNA reads as TGTGCCAGCAGCTTAGTCTCTAATCAGCCCCAGCATTTT. Translating it yields CASSLVSNQPQHF.

The J gene is TRBJ1-1, the V gene TRBV7-9, with D unclear. Germline V gene sequence: CDR1 SEHNR, CDR2 FQNEAQ (reference sequence). The CDR3 spans 13 residues. Trimming stripped 5 bases from V and 3 bases from J, with 10 bases between. Here the CDR3 reads CASSEYWDTEAFF. The CDR3 region has the DNA TGTGCCAGCAGCGAATACTGGGACACTGAAGCTTTCTTT.

V is TRBV19 and J is TRBJ1-2; D uncertain. The CDR3 has 15 amino acids. CDR1 and CDR2 from the germline V gene are LNHDA and SQIVND (reference sequence). V lost 1 base to trimming and J lost 0 bases, with 9 bases between them. This CDR3 is CASSIGVVANYGYTF. CDR3 bases: TGTGCCAGTAGTATAGGAGTGGTGGCTAACTATGGCTACACCTTC.

The gene calls are TRBV10-2 and TRBJ1-3; D may be TRBD1 (5 bases). The CDR3 totals 15 residues. V shed 2 bases and J shed 0 bases, with 8 bases lying between them. Looked up from germline, CDR1 is WSHSY and CDR2 is SAAADI. This CDR3 reads CASSEGAISGNTIYF. DNA for the CDR3: TGCGCCAGCAGTGAGGGGGCGATCTCTGGAAACACCATATATTTT.

The chain joins TRBV5-6 to TRBJ2-3, with 7 nucleotides matching TRBD2. Losses at the gene ends were 5 bases for V and 5 bases for J; bases not matched to a gene: 11. CDR1 SGHDT and CDR2 YYEEEE come from the germline V gene. This CDR3 contains 15 residues. DNA for the CDR3: TGTGCCAGCAGGGAGGGAGGGCTATTCAGAGATACGCAGTATTTT. Translation gives CASREGGLFRDTQYF.

This rearrangement joins TRBV6-5 to TRBJ2-7, with D hard to call. Germline V lookup: CDR1 MNHEY, CDR2 SVGAGI. The CDR3 contains 13 residues. V lost 6 bases to trimming and J lost 6 bases, with 15 bases between them. DNA of the CDR3: TGTGCCAGCAGCCAAGAGGTAAGGACCGAGCAGTACTTC. Translating gives CASSQEVRTEQYF.

The chain is built from TRBV5-4 and TRBJ2-1; 14 bases are shared with TRBD2. Germline V gene data show CDR1 as SGHNT and CDR2 as YYREEE (reference sequence). The CDR3 consists of 19 residues. The ends lost 4 bases at V and 7 bases at J; junction bases unmatched: 16. This chain's CDR3 is CASSAQLGGGTSGRNEQFF. In nucleotides, the CDR3 is TGTGCCAGCAGCGCCCAACTGGGAGGCGGGACTAGCGGGAGAAATGAGCAGTTCTTC.

The chain carries TRBV27 and TRBJ2-5, with a tentative D call TRBD2 (6 bases). V was shortened by 6 bases and J by 7 bases, with 12 bases between the two germline ends. Per the germline V gene, CDR1 is MNHEY and CDR2 is SMNVEV (reference sequence). This CDR3 has 12 residues. The CDR3 coding sequence is TGTGCCAGCAGGGGAGCGGAGGGGACCCAGTACTTC. Its protein product is CASRGAEGTQYF.

The J gene is TRBJ1-2, the V gene TRBV2; no definite D call. Germline CDR1 SNHLY, CDR2 FYNNEI. The length of the CDR3 is 14 residues. Trimming left V 1 base short and J 2 bases short, with 8 bases between. The CDR3 DNA is TGTGCCAGCAGTGAAGGGGCGTTCAACTATGGCTACACCTTC. It translates to CASSEGAFNYGYTF.

The rearrangement uses TRBV7-2 and TRBJ1-5; D unclear. CDR3 length: 12 residues. Germline V gene sequence: CDR1 SGHTA, CDR2 FQGNSA. V was cut by 5 bases and J by 4 bases, with 6 bases left in between. CDR3 in amino acids: CASSIVNQPQHF. As DNA, the CDR3 is TGTGCCAGCAGCATAGTAAATCAGCCCCAGCATTTT. Supplemented by reference TRBV7-2 and TRBJ1-5, the full variable domain reads GAGVSQSPSNKVTEKGKDVELRCDPISGHTALYWYRQSLGQGLEFLIYFQGNSAPDKSGLPSDRFSAERTGGSVSTLTIQRTQQEDSAVYLCASSIVNQPQHFGDGTRLSIL.

This chain links TRBV15 with TRBJ2-2, with D hard to call. The length of the CDR3 is 15 residues. V lost 0 bases, J lost 7 bases, and 12 bases lay in between. CDR1 is LNHNV and CDR2 is YYDKDF in the germline V gene (reference sequence). In DNA form, the CDR3 reads TGTGCCACCAGCAGAGACCGGAGTTGGGGCGGGGAGCTGTTTTTT. Its translation: CATSRDRSWGGELFF. Looking up the rest from reference TRBV15 and TRBJ2-2 gives the full variable domain: DAMVIQNPRYQVTQFGKPVTLSCSQTLNHNVMYWYQQKSSQAPKLLFHYYDKDFNNEADTPDNFQSRRPNTSFCFLDIRSPGLGDTAMYLCATSRDRSWGGELFFGEGSRLTVL.